Below, one T cell receptor beta chain is given with its context. Antigen unknown. MiXCR, run by TCRdb on the RACE reads, gives a single entry per CDR3 protein. The table lists roughly 190,000 distinct CDR3 sequences, 20% to 25% of them singletons. Time point: patch test 1, 2 weeks after DPC sensitization. Specified treatment: therapeutic diphenylcyclopropenone sensitization with weekly scalp DPC. This CDR3 is 14 amino acids long. Germline values: CDR1 MNHNS, CDR2 SASEGT. Trimming stripped 7 bases from V and 8 bases from J, with 18 bases between. The data were taken from a study of human T cells and chemical hapten exposure. Looking at the study overall: Donors were sensitized with 2% DPC on the upper inner arm.

General study results and limits: The number of TCRs above 1 in 1000 frequency did not change after DPC sensitization. Expanded TCRs created a significantly greater count of big CDR3 similarity clusters than controls did.

The receptor comes from a woman in her 50s with alopecia areata. Some clones in this sample may be carry-over from other donors' samples. The gene calls are TRBV6-1 and TRBJ2-1; D assignment may be TRBD1 or TRBD2 (6 bases each). Source: whole blood, taken in connection with sensitization to the hapten diphenylcyclopropenone (DPC). CDR3 in amino acids: CASTTRGDRDEQFF. The CDR3 DNA reads as TGTGCCAGCACCACTAGGGGGGACCGCGATGAGCAGTTCTTC.